This T cell receptor beta chain emerged from a study of vaccination and CD4 T cells after COVID-19. For the study at large: Sampling after COVID took place at a median of about 91 days (range 35 to 161) following diagnosis. Cells received overlapping spike peptides from SARS-CoV-2, HCoV-NL63, HCoV-OC43 and HCoV-229E as stimulation.

Treatment of the sample: approximately 9-day PBMC culture with coronavirus spike peptide pools or control peptides (ViraFEST assay). Cell culture was performed with under 2.5 million PBMCs per well in the presence of approximately 10 IU/ml IL-2 and roughly 10 ug/ml peptide pools. Trimming left V 4 bases short and J 3 bases short, with 22 bases between. The CDR3 contains 18 residues. Germline V gene sequence: CDR1 LNHDA, CDR2 SQIVND (reference sequence). Cultured CD4+ T cells had their DNA profiled by the Oncomine TCR Beta short-read assay. Researchers extracted genomic DNA from CD4+ T cells that had been cultured. TCRdb itself ran the PCR reads through MiXCR, one entry per CDR3 protein. Seen here are about 16,000 distinct CDR3 sequences, approximately 57% observed once, and the top ten hold 9.4%. On this clonotype: Its antigen is as yet unknown.

Sequenced material: CD4+ T cells from blood, cultured in vitro. V gene TRBV19 combines with J gene TRBJ1-5, with D perhaps matching TRBD1 (6 bases). This clonotype originated in a human donor who had recovered from COVID-19. The CDR3 nucleotides read TGTGCCAGTAGTAGGGGCTCTCTAGGGGGGGCTCCCAATCAGCCCCAGCATTTT. Amino acid sequence: CASSRGSLGGAPNQPQHF.